Listed here is a single T cell receptor beta chain. The record originates from a study of blood T cell repertoires in COVID-19. After removal of 4 bases from V and 7 bases from J, the junction contained 5 bases not matched to a gene. Germline CDR1 reads SGDLS; CDR2 reads YYNGEE. This CDR3 has 15 residues. Data came from immunoSEQ multiplex PCR; TCRdb stores just in-frame clones and leaves some out. Counted here are about 270,000 clones, roughly nine tenths occurring once; the ten biggest clones make up roughly 3.9%. The receptor was isolated from a man in his 60s who had recovered from COVID-19. The sequencing sample was made of peripheral blood. V usage is TRBV9 and J usage is TRBJ2-1, with 13 positions matching TRBD2. CDR3 coding DNA: TGTGCCAGCAGCAAGACTAGCGGGGGGAATAATGAGCAGTTCTTC. It encodes CASSKTSGGNNEQFF.